This TCR beta chain was sequenced during a study of T cell changes during pregnancy in multiple sclerosis. Method: immunoSEQ multiplex PCR; TCRdb's copy keeps in-frame clones and lacks some. This table has 85,000 to 90,000 clones, 90% to 95% appearing once. This sequence was found in a female donor in good health, enrolled as a control in a pregnancy study. The sample was peripheral blood, taken after pregnancy.

The CDR3 loop is CASSSEIRGETQYF. CDR3 nucleotides: TGTGCCAGCAGCTCAGAGATAAGAGGAGAGACCCAGTACTTC. The chain carries TRBV7-2 and TRBJ2-5, with no clear D. CDR1 and CDR2 (germline): SGHTA, FQGNSA. The V end was cut by 4 bases, the J end by 4 bases, with 13 bases between. This CDR3 is 14 amino acids long.